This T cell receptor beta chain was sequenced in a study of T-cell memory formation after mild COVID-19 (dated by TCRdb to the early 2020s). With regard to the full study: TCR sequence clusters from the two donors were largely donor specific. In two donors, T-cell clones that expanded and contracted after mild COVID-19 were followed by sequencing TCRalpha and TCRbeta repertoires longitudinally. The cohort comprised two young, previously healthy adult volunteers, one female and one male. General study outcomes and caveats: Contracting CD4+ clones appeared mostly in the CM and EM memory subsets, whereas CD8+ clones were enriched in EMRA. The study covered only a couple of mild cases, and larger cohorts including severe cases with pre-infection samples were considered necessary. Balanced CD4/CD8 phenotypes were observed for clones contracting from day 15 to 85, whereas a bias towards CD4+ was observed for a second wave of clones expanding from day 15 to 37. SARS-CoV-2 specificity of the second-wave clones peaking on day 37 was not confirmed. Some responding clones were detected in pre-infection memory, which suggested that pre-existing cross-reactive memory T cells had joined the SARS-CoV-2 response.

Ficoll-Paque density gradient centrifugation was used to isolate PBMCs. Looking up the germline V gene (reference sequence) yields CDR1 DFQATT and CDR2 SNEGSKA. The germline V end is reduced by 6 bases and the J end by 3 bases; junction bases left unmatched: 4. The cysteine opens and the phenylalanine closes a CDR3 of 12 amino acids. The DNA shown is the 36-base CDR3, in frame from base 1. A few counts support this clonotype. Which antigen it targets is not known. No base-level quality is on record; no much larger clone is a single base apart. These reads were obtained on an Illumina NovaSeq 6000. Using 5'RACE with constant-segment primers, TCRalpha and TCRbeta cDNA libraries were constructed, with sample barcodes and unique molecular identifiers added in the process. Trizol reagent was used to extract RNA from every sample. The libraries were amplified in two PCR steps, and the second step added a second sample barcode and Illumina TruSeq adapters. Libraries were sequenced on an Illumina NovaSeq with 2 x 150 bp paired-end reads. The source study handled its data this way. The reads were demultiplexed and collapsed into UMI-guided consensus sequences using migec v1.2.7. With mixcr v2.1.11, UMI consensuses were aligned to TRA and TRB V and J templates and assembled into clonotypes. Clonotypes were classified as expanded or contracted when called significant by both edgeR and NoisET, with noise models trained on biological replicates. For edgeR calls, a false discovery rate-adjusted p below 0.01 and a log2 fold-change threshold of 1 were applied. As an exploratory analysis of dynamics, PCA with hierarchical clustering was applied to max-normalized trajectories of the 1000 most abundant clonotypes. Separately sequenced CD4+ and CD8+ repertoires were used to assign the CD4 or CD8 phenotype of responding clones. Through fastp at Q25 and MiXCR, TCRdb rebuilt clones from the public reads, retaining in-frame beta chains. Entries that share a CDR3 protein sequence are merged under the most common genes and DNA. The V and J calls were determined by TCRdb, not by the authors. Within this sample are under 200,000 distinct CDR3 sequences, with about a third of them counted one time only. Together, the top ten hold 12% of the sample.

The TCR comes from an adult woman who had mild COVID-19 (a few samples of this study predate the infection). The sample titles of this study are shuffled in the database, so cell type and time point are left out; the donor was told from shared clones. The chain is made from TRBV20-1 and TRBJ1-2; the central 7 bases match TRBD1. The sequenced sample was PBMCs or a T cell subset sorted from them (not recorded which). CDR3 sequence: CSARQGDYGYTF. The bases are TGCAGTGCGAGACAGGGTGACTATGGCTACACCTTC.